Listed below are T cell receptor beta chains from one sample, sequenced in a study of blood T cell repertoires in COVID-19. Some clones are missing from TCRdb's copy, which holds only in-frame ones; the method was immunoSEQ multiplex PCR. The table shows 150,000 to 160,000 clones, with 70% to 85% occurring only once. The sequenced sample consisted of peripheral blood. Receptors originate from an older woman with acute or convalescent COVID-19. CDR3s include the opening cysteine and the closing phenylalanine or tryptophan. The D gene is left open where the match is weak. The size entry is marked missing in some rows and otherwise reads once, few, many or a size class.

v_gene,j_gene,d_gene,abundance,CDR3nt,CDR3aa
TRBV2,TRBJ1-2,-,-,TGTGCCAGCATCTCAGGGTTATATCGCTATGGCTACACCTTC,CASISGLYRYGYTF
TRBV11-2,TRBJ2-3,TRBD2,-,TGTGCCAGCAGCTTAACCCCCGGGGGGGCCCCAGATACGCAGTATTTT,CASSLTPGGAPDTQYF
TRBV7-9,TRBJ2-2,TRBD2,-,TGTGCCAGCAGCTTGTCGGAGCGGGGGTCCGGGGAGCTGTTTTTT,CASSLSERGSGELFF
TRBV3-1/TRBV3-2,TRBJ1-1,-,-,TGTGCCAGCAGCCAAGGACAGGTAATGAACACTGAAGCTTTCTTT,CASSQGQVMNTEAFF
TRBV11-3,TRBJ2-5,TRBD2,-,TGTGCCAGCAGCCCGGGGGGAGCGGGGGGGCGCCCAGAGACCCAGTACTTC,CASSPGGAGGRPETQYF
TRBV30,TRBJ1-1,-,-,TGTGCCTGGAGTGAGGCAGGGAACACTGAAGCTTTCTTT,CAWSEAGNTEAFF
TRBV7-3,TRBJ2-3,-,once,TGTGCCAGCAGCACCCACGGGTTGTTGGGTACAGATACGCAGTATTTT,CASSTHGLLGTDTQYF
TRBV7-9,TRBJ2-3,-,-,TGTGCCAGCAGCTTTTTCCGACAGAGTATAGATACGCAGTATTTT,CASSFFRQSIDTQYF
TRBV2,TRBJ1-4,-,-,TGTGCCAGCAGTGAAGCGGGGAGGGGTAAACTGTTTTTT,CASSEAGRGKLFF
TRBV5-1,TRBJ2-3,TRBD2,-,TGCGCCAGCAGCTTGGCCCTCTGGTTTGTTGGCGGGGGGAACACAGATACGCAGTATTTT,CASSLALWFVGGGNTDTQYF
TRBV28,TRBJ1-1,TRBD1,-,TGTGCCAGCAGTCTACACAGGGGGCAAGACACTGAAGCTTTCTTT,CASSLHRGQDTEAFF
TRBV2,TRBJ2-1,-,-,TGTGCCAGCACCTACCTCCGGGACAATGAGCAGTTCTTC,CASTYLRDNEQFF
TRBV29-1,TRBJ1-4,-,few,TGCAGCGTTGGAGATGAAAAACTGTTTTTT,CSVGDEKLFF
TRBV3-1/TRBV3-2,TRBJ2-7,TRBD1,-,TGTGCCAGCAGCTTAACCGCTGAGGGGGCGAACGAGCAGTACTTC,CASSLTAEGANEQYF
TRBV6-5,TRBJ1-6,-,-,TGTGCCAGCGGAGGGGATAGCAATAATTCACCCCTCCACTTT,CASGGDSNNSPLHF
TRBV6-6,TRBJ1-3,-,-,TGTGCCAGCAGTTACTCGGCAGGGGTGGACACCATATATTTT,CASSYSAGVDTIYF
TRBV3-1/TRBV3-2,TRBJ1-5,-,-,TGTGCCAGCAGCCAAGGGGGGGGCGGTCAGCCCCAGCATTTT,CASSQGGGGQPQHF
TRBV12-3/TRBV12-4,TRBJ2-7,-,-,TGTGCCAGCAGTTTCAGAGGGGGGGCCGAGCAGTACTTC,CASSFRGGAEQYF
TRBV9,TRBJ2-1,TRBD2,-,TGTGCCAGCAGCGCCCAGACTAGCGGGGGGTTTGAGCAGTTCTTC,CASSAQTSGGFEQFF
TRBV5-1,TRBJ1-2,TRBD1,-,TGCGCCAGCAGCTTGCTGACAGGGTATGGCTACACCTTC,CASSLLTGYGYTF
TRBV7-8,TRBJ1-3,TRBD1,-,TGTGCCAGCAGCTCGGACAGGGGGAACACCATATATTTT,CASSSDRGNTIYF
TRBV20-1,TRBJ2-7,-,-,TGCAGTGCTGCCGACGCGGGGGCCCAGTACTTC,CSAADAGAQYF
TRBV19,TRBJ2-4,TRBD1,-,TGTGCCAGTGACTCCAGGGACAGAGGGGAAAACATTCAGTACTTC,CASDSRDRGENIQYF
TRBV3-1/TRBV3-2,TRBJ2-3,TRBD2,-,TGTGCCAGCAGCCGCCGGGGGGGGTCGGATACGCAGTATTTT,CASSRRGGSDTQYF
TRBV7-9,TRBJ1-1,-,-,TGTGCCAGCAGCTTGGGGGCGAAAAGGGGACCTAACACTGAAGCTTTCTTT,CASSLGAKRGPNTEAFF
TRBV5-1,TRBJ2-2,-,once,TGCGCCAGCAGCCTATCTGGACAGTACACCGGGGAGCTGTTTTTT,CASSLSGQYTGELFF
TRBV4-2,TRBJ1-4,TRBD1,-,TGTGCCAGCAGCCAAGGCAGGGTTACCCAGGGGGCTAATGAAAAACTGTTTTTT,CASSQGRVTQGANEKLFF
TRBV29-1,TRBJ1-1,TRBD1,-,TGCAGCGTTGAAGAGGCAAGAGGGGGACAGGAAGCTTTCTTT,CSVEEARGGQEAFF
TRBV5-1,TRBJ2-5,TRBD2,-,TGCGCCAGCAGCTTGCCACTAGCGGGGCAAGAGACCCAGTACTTC,CASSLPLAGQETQYF
TRBV30,TRBJ1-2,-,-,TGTGCCTGGAGTGCACTCCGTTTTGAAGCGCAGAATGGCTACACCTTC,CAWSALRFEAQNGYTF
TRBV7-3,TRBJ2-1,-,-,TGTGCCAGCAGCACCCTTGCGAGCGGTGAGCAGTTCTTC,CASSTLASGEQFF
TRBV5-4,TRBJ1-6,TRBD1,-,TGTGCCAGCAGCGCGGGACAGAGGAATTCACCCCTCCACTTT,CASSAGQRNSPLHF
TRBV12-3/TRBV12-4,TRBJ1-2,-,-,TGTGCCAGCAGTTTAGTCCGGGGGGCGCAGACCTTC,CASSLVRGAQTF
TRBV19,TRBJ2-2,TRBD1,-,TGTGCCAGTAGTCTATGGACAGGGGCGAACACCGGGGAGCTGTTTTTT,CASSLWTGANTGELFF
TRBV9,TRBJ2-3,TRBD2,-,TGTGCCAGCAGCGTAGCTGGGACTAGCGGGGGCTATGCACCAGATACGCAGTATTTT,CASSVAGTSGGYAPDTQYF
TRBV4-1,TRBJ1-6,TRBD1,-,TGCGCCAGCAGATCGCAGGGGGTCTATAATTCACCCCTCCACTTT,CASRSQGVYNSPLHF
TRBV28,TRBJ1-5,-,-,TGTGCCAGCAGTTATCCACAGGCCAATCAGCCCCAGCATTTT,CASSYPQANQPQHF
TRBV10-2,TRBJ2-4,TRBD1,-,TGCGCCAGCAGTGACCGATCAGGGGGCGTAGGGAACATTCAGTACTTC,CASSDRSGGVGNIQYF
TRBV7-9,TRBJ1-2,-,once,TGTGCCAGCAGCTTAGCCAGCCCGGCAGGGTCCACCTTC,CASSLASPAGSTF
TRBV3-1/TRBV3-2,TRBJ2-7,-,-,TGTGCCAGCAGTCGCCAGGGCAGGGGTTACGAGCAGTACTTC,CASSRQGRGYEQYF
TRBV30,TRBJ1-2,-,-,TGTGCCTGGAGTGTACTTTCCTTGGAGGAAGGCTACACCTTC,CAWSVLSLEEGYTF
TRBV6-5,TRBJ2-2,TRBD1,-,TGTGCCAGCAGTTCCATGACAGGGGTCACCGGGGAGCTGTTTTTT,CASSSMTGVTGELFF
TRBV19,TRBJ2-7,TRBD2,-,TGTGCCAGTAGTATCCAGACTAGCGGAGCCTACGAGCAGTACTTC,CASSIQTSGAYEQYF
TRBV7-3,TRBJ2-3,TRBD2,-,TGTGCCAGCAGCTTTGCGGGGGGGCGGACAGATACGCAGTATTTT,CASSFAGGRTDTQYF
TRBV28,TRBJ2-4,-,-,TGTGCCAGCAGTCCTTTAAACATTCAGTACTTC,CASSPLNIQYF
TRBV25-1,TRBJ2-1,-,-,TGTGCCAGCACTAACGGGATGGAGCAGTTCTTC,CASTNGMEQFF
TRBV6-2/TRBV6-3,TRBJ2-6,TRBD1,-,TGTGCCAGCAGCCTACCTTCGACAGGGATTACTGGGGCCAACGTCCTGACTTTC,CASSLPSTGITGANVLTF
TRBV5-4,TRBJ1-5,-,-,TGTGCCAGCAGCGGGGGGGCTGGACAGCCCCAGCATTTT,CASSGGAGQPQHF
TRBV18,TRBJ1-1,TRBD1,-,TGTGCCAGCTCACCAGGGACAGGGAACACTGAAGCTTTCTTT,CASSPGTGNTEAFF
TRBV7-8,TRBJ2-5,TRBD2,-,TGTGCCAGCAGCTTAGCTATCGGGACTAGCGGGACGGAGACCCAGTACTTC,CASSLAIGTSGTETQYF
TRBV12-3/TRBV12-4,TRBJ2-1,TRBD1,-,TGTGCCAGCGGTTCGACAGGGGGCAATGAGCAGTTCTTC,CASGSTGGNEQFF
TRBV27,TRBJ1-5,-,-,TGTGCCAGCAGGGGCGGGGGGCGAAATCAGCCCCAGCATTTT,CASRGGGRNQPQHF
TRBV15,TRBJ1-4,-,-,TGTGCCACCAGCAGAGGAGGGCCTGAAAAACTGTTTTTT,CATSRGGPEKLFF
TRBV19,TRBJ2-1,TRBD2,-,TGTGCCAGTAGTATTCTTCCCCCGGGACTAGCGGGTGGATACTCCTACAATGAGCAGTTCTTC,CASSILPPGLAGGYSYNEQFF